Listed below are T cell receptor beta chains from one sample, sequenced in a study of neurological immune-mediated disorders. TCRdb reprocessed the 5' RACE reads with MiXCR, giving one entry per CDR3 protein. Of 85,000 to 100,000 distinct CDR3 sequences in the sample, around 3.3% are singletons; the top ten hold roughly 6%. Sequenced material: PBMCs. Every receptor here comes from a woman aged 18-30 years with multiple sclerosis. CDR3s include the opening cysteine and the closing phenylalanine or tryptophan. The D gene is left open where the match is weak. Clone sizes are given selectively: once, few, many, or a class where the clone is expanded.

many	TRBD2	TRBV20-1	TRBJ2-3	TGCAGTGCTAGACCCCCAGGGGGTGCGGGAGGGCTGTTCACAGATACGCAGTATTTT	CSARPPGGAGGLFTDTQYF
many	.	TRBV20-1	TRBJ2-5	TGCAGTGCTAGTTTTGGGCCCCAAGAGACCCAGTACTTC	CSASFGPQETQYF
many	.	TRBV6-5	TRBJ2-5	TGTGCCAGCAGTTACTCGGGCAGCCCAGCATCGGAGACCCAGTACTTC	CASSYSGSPASETQYF
many	TRBD1	TRBV5-1	TRBJ2-7	TGCGCCAGCAGAGAACCCGGGACAGGGGACCCCTACGAGCAGTACTTC	CASREPGTGDPYEQYF
many	TRBD1	TRBV5-1	TRBJ2-5	TGCGCCAGCAGCTTGGAGGGACAGGGGAGAGAGACCCAGTACTTC	CASSLEGQGRETQYF
many	.	TRBV20-1	TRBJ1-6	TGCAGTGTTGACCGCCTCGGGAATTCACCCCTCCACTTT	CSVDRLGNSPLHF
.	.	TRBV5-1	TRBJ1-1	TGCGCCAGCAGCTTGGCGCCGATTCTGAACACTGAAGCTTTCTTT	CASSLAPILNTEAFF
many	.	TRBV21-1	TRBJ2-1	TGTGCCAGCAGCAGGGAAGGCGTACTGTGGAATGAGCAGTTCTTC	CASSREGVLWNEQFF
many	TRBD1	TRBV28	TRBJ1-6	TGTGCCAGCAGCACCACCGGGACAGGGTACTCACCCCTCCACTTT	CASSTTGTGYSPLHF
many	.	TRBV6-5	TRBJ1-1	TGTGCCAGCAGTGCCTACAGGAACACTGAAGCTTTCTTT	CASSAYRNTEAFF
.	.	TRBV6-6	TRBJ1-6	TGTGCCAGCACCCACAGCGGGGGGGTCCCGACCCTCCACTTT	CASTHSGGVPTLHF
many	.	TRBV12-3/TRBV12-4	TRBJ1-1	TGTGCCAGCAGTTTTGTCAGGGCTGAAGCTTTCTTT	CASSFVRAEAFF
.	TRBD2	TRBV5-1	TRBJ2-7	TGCGCCAGCAGCTTGTACTTCTCCGGGGGGTCATACGAGCAGTACTTC	CASSLYFSGGSYEQYF
many	.	TRBV5-1	TRBJ2-7	TGCGCCAGCAGCTCAATCGTAGGGGTGGGGGAGCAGTACTTC	CASSSIVGVGEQYF